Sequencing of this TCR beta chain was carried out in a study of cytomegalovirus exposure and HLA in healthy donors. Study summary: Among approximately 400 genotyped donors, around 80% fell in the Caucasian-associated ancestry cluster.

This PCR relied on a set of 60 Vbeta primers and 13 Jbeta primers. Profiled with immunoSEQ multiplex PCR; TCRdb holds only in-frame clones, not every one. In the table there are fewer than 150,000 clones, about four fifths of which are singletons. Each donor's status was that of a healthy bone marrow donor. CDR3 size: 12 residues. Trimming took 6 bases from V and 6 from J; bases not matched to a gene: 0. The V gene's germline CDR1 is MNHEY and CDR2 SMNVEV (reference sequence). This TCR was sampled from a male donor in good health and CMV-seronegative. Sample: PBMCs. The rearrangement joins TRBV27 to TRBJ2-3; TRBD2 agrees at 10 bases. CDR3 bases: TGTGCCAGCAGAGCGGGAGGGGATACGCAGTATTTT. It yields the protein CASRAGGDTQYF.